The TCR beta chain described here comes from a study of glioma-infiltrating T cells after dendritic cell vaccination. Repertoires were generated with immunoSEQ multiplex PCR, while TCRdb's copy carries only in-frame clones and drops some. Of just over 95,000 clones listed, around three quarters are singletons. V dropped 2 bases and J dropped 8 bases, with 14 bases sitting between them. The CDR3 has 14 amino acids. Germline V gene sequence: CDR1 SGHRS, CDR2 YFSETQ. Selection required adequate fresh-frozen tumor tissue plus more than two years' survival data. The chain recombines TRBV5-1 with TRBJ2-1; weak D call: TRBD2 (6 bases). The source was blood, collected before dendritic cell vaccination. The sequence came from a human donor with glioblastoma. The CDR3 nucleotides are TGCGCCAGCAGCTTTCTAACTAGCTATGATGAGCAGTTCTTC. Amino acids: CASSFLTSYDEQFF.